The clone carrying this T cell receptor (beta chain) has a single count. Its antigen is still unknown. Clones were sequenced by immunoSEQ multiplex PCR, and TCRdb holds only the in-frame ones, with some missing. This sample has over 25,000 clones, with around four fifths found just once. Healthy controls were blood donor buffy coats. This record comes from a study of STAT5B mutations in CD4+ large granular lymphocyte leukemia. Study results and caveats: Main leukemic clonotypes were patient-specific, but roughly 26% appeared at low frequency elsewhere.

This CDR3 comprises 15 residues. J gave up 7 bases and V 6 bases, and 5 bases lay outside the gene matches. Germline V gene sequence: CDR1 WSHSY, CDR2 SAAADI. This chain uses TRBV10-2 with TRBJ2-2, with TRBD2 matching 13 bases. This TCR derives from a human donor in good health. The sequenced material came from CD4+ T cells from blood buffy coats. CDR3 region: CASSGLAGAVGELFF. The CDR3 DNA reads TGCGCCAGCAGCGGACTAGCGGGAGCGGTCGGGGAGCTGTTTTTT.